One TCR beta chain is described in this entry. Its target is unknown. Both 60 Vbeta primers and 13 Jbeta primers went into the PCR. Using immunoSEQ multiplex PCR, the repertoire was profiled, and TCRdb retains in-frame clones only, with some absent. This table has 150,000 to 200,000 clones, around nine tenths appearing once. The ends were cut back, 6 bases at V and 0 bases at J, with 9 bases in the middle. The germline V gene encodes CDR1 SNHLY and CDR2 FYNNEI. CDR3 length: 14 amino acids. This sample is drawn from a study of cytomegalovirus exposure and HLA in healthy donors. Findings and caveats of the study: Earlier analysis yielded a pattern in which most TCR beta V segments were productive about 87% or about 30% of the time.

J is TRBJ1-5 and V is TRBV2, with D tentatively TRBD1 (5 bases). Material for sequencing was PBMCs. The sequence derives from a woman aged 18-30 years in good health and CMV-seronegative. CDR3 bases: TGTGCCAGCAGGGGGGACTCTAGCAATCAGCCCCAGCATTTT. It translates to CASRGDSSNQPQHF. The variable domain in full, completed from reference TRBV2 and TRBJ1-5, reads EPEVTQTPSHQVTQMGQEVILRCVPISNHLYFYWYRQILGQKVEFLVSFYNNEISEKSEIFDDQFSVERPDGSNFTLKIRSTKLEDSAMYFCASRGDSSNQPQHFGDGTRLSIL.